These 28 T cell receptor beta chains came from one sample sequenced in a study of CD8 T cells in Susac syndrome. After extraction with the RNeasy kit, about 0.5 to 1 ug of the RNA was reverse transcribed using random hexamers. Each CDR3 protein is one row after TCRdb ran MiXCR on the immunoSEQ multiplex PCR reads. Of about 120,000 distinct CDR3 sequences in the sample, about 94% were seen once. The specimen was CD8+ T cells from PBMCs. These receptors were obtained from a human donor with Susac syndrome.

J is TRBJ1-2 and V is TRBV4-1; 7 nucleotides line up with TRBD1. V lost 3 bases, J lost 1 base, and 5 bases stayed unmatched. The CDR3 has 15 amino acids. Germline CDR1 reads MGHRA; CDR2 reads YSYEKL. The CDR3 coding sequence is TGCGCCAGCAGCCACGGCAGGGGGGATAACTATGGCTACACCTTC. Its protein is CASSHGRGDNYGYTF.

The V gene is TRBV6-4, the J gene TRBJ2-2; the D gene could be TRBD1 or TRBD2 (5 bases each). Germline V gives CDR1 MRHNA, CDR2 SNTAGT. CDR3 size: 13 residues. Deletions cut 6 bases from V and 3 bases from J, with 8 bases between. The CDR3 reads CASSLGDTGELFF. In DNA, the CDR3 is TGTGCCAGCAGCTTGGGGGACACCGGGGAGCTGTTTTTT.

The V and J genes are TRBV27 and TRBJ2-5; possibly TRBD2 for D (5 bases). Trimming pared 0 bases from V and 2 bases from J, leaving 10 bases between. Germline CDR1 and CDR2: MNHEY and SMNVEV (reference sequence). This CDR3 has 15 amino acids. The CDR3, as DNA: TGTGCCAGCAGTTTATCGATCGGGGAGCAAGAGACCCAGTACTTC. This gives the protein CASSLSIGEQETQYF.

The CDR3 nucleotides are TGTGCCAGCAGCAGTCTAGACTATAGCTCCTACGAGCAGTACTTC. It codes for CASSSLDYSSYEQYF. The chain couples TRBV25-1 to TRBJ2-7, with D tentatively TRBD2 (5 bases). Trimming left V 6 bases short and J 0 bases short, with 15 bases between. This CDR3 has 15 residues. The germline V gene has CDR1 MGHDK and CDR2 SYGVNS.

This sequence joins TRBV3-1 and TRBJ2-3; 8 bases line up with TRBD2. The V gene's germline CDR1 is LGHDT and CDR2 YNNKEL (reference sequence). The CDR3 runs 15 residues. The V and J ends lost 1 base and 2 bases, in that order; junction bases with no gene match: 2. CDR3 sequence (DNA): TGTGCCAGCAGCCAAGTAGCGGGATCCACAGATACGCAGTATTTT. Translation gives CASSQVAGSTDTQYF.

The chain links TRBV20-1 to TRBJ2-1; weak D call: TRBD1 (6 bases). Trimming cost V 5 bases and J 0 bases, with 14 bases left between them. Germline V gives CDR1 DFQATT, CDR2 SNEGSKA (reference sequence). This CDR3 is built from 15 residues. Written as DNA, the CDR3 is TGCAGTGCTGAAGACACAGGGAGCTCCTACAATGAGCAGTTCTTC. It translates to CSAEDTGSSYNEQFF.

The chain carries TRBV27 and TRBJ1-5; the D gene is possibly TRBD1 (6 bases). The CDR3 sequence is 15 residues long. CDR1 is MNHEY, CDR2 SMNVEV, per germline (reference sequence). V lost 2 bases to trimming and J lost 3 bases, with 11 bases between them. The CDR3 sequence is CASSLRGAFNQPQHF. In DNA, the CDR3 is TGTGCCAGCAGTTTAAGGGGGGCTTTCAATCAGCCCCAGCATTTT.

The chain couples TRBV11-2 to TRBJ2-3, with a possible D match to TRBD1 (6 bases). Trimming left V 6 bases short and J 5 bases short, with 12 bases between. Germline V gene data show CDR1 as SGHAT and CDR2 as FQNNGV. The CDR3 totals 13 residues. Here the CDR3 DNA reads TGTGCCAGCAGTTACCTCAGGGGAGATACGCAGTATTTT. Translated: CASSYLRGDTQYF.

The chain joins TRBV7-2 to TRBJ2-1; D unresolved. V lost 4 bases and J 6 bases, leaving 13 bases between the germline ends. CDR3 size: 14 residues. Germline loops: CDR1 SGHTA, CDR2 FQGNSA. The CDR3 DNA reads TGTGCCAGCAGCTCTCCTGTCGTTATCAATGAGCAGTTCTTC. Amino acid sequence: CASSSPVVINEQFF.

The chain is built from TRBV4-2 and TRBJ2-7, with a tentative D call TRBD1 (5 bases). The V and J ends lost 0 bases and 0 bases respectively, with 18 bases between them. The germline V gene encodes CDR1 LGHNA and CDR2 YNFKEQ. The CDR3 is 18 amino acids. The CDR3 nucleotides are TGTGCCAGCAGCCAAGACGTCCCCAGGGAAGTCTACTCCTACGAGCAGTACTTC. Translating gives CASSQDVPREVYSYEQYF.

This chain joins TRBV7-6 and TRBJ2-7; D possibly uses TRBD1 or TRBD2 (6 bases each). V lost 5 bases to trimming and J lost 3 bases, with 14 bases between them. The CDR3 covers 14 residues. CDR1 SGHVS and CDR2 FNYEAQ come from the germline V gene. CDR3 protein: CASSAVEGHYEQYF. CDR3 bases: TGTGCCAGCAGCGCCGTGGAGGGACACTACGAGCAGTACTTC.

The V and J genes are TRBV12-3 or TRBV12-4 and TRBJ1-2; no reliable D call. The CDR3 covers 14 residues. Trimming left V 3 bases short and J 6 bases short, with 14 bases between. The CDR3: CASSFGSSGDGYTF. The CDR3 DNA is TGTGCCAGCAGTTTCGGTTCGTCTGGGGATGGCTACACCTTC.

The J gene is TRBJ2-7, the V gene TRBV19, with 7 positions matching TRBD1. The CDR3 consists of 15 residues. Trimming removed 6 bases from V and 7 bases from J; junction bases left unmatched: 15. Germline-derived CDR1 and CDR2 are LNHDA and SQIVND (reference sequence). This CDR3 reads CASSREPGQMGEQYF. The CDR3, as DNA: TGTGCCAGTAGCCGAGAGCCGGGACAGATGGGAGAGCAGTACTTC.

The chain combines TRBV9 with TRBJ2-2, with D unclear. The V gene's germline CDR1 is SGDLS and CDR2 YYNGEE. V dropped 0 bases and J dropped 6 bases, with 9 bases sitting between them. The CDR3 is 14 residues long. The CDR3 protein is CASSVAGQAGELFF. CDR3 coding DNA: TGTGCCAGCAGCGTAGCGGGCCAGGCCGGGGAGCTGTTTTTT.

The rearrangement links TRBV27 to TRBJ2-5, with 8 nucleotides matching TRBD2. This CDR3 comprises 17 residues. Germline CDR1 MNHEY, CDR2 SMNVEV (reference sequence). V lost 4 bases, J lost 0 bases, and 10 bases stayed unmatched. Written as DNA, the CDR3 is TGTGCCAGCAGTTCTCTATATCGAGCGGGGGACCAAGAGACCCAGTACTTC. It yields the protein CASSSLYRAGDQETQYF.

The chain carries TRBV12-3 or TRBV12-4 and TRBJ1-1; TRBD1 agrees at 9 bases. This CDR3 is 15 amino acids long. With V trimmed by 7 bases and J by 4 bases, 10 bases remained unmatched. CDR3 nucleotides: TGTGCCAGCACCCAGGGACAGGGTAGTGGCACTGAAGCTTTCTTT. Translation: CASTQGQGSGTEAFF.

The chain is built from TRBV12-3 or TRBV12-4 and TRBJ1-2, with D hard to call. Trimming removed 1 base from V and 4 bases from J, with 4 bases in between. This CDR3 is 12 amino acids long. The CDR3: CASSLVSYGYTF. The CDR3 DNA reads TGTGCCAGCAGTTTAGTCAGCTATGGCTACACCTTC.

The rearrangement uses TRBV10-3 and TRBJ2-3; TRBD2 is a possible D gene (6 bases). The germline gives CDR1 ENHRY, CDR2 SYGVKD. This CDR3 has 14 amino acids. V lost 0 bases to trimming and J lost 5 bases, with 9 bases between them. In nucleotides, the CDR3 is TGTGCCATCAGTGAGTCGGGAGGAGGAGATACGCAGTATTTT. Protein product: CAISESGGGDTQYF.

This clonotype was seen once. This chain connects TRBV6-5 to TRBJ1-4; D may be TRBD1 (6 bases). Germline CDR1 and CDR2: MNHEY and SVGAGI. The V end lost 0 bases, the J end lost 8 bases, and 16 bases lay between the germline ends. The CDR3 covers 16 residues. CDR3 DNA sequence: TGTGCCAGCAGTTACTCCGAGGGAGGGGGGTACGAAAAACTGTTTTTT. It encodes CASSYSEGGGYEKLFF.

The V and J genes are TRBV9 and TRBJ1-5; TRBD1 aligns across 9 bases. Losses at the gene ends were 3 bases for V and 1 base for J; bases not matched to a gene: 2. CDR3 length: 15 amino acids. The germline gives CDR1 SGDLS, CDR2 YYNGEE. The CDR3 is CASSGTGGSNQPQHF. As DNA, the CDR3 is TGTGCCAGCAGCGGTACAGGGGGCAGCAATCAGCCCCAGCATTTT.

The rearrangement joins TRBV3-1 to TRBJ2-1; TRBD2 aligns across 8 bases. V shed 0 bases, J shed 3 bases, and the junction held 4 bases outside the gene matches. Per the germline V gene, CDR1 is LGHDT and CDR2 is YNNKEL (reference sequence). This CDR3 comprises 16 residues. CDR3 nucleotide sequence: TGTGCCAGCAGCCAAGAGGCGCGGGAGGTCTACAATGAGCAGTTCTTC. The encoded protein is CASSQEAREVYNEQFF.

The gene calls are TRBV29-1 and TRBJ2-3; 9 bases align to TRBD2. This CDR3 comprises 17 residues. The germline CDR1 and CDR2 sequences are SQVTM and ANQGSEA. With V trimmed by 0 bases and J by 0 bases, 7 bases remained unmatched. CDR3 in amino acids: CSVEDPVAGASTDTQYF. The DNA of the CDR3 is TGCAGCGTTGAAGATCCAGTAGCGGGAGCAAGCACAGATACGCAGTATTTT.

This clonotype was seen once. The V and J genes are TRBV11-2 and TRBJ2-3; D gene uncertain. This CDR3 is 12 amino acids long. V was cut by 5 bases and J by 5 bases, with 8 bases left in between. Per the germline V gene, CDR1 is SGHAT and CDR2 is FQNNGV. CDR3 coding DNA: TGTGCCAGCAGCCACATAATAGATACGCAGTATTTT. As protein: CASSHIIDTQYF.

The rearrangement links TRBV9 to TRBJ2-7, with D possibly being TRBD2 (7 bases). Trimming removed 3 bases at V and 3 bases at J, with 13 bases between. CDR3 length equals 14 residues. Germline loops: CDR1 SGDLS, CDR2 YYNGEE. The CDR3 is CASSAEGGRYEQYF. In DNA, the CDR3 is TGTGCCAGCAGCGCCGAGGGGGGGCGCTACGAGCAGTACTTC.

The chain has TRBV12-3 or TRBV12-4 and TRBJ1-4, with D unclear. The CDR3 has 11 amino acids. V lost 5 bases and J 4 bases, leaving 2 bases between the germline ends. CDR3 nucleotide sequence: TGTGCCAGCAGTAATAATGAAAAACTGTTTTTT. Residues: CASSNNEKLFF.

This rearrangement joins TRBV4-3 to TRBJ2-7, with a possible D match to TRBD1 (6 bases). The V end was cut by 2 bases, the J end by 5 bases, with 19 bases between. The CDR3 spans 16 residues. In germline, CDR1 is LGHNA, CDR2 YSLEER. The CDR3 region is CASSQYPGRGEDEQYF. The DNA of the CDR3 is TGCGCCAGCAGCCAATACCCCGGCAGGGGAGAGGACGAGCAGTACTTC.

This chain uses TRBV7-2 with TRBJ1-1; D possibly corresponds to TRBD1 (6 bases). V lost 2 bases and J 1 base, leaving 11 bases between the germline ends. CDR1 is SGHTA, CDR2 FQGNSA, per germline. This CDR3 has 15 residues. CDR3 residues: CASSLYGGSNTEAFF. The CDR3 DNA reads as TGTGCCAGCAGCTTATATGGGGGCTCGAACACTGAAGCTTTCTTT.

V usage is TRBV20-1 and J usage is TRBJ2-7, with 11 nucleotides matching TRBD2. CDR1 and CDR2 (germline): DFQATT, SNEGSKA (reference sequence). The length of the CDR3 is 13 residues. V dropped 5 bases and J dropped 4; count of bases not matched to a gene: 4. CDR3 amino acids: CSALLAGVYEQYF. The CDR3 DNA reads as TGCAGTGCTCTACTAGCGGGGGTATACGAGCAGTACTTC.